This is a list of T cell receptor beta chains from one sample in a study of neurological immune-mediated disorders. TCRdb recomputed calls from the 5' RACE reads with MiXCR, one row per CDR3 protein. The data hold about 65,000 distinct CDR3 sequences, with 4.1% observed a single time. Sequencing was carried out using PBMCs. The receptors were sampled from a man aged 50-59 years with multiple sclerosis. Each CDR3 is given with its conserved first and last residue. The order of the fields is D gene, J gene, V gene, clone size, CDR3 DNA, CDR3 protein. D genes are given only for firm matches. Expanded clones are given a class, and other clones once, few, many or no size at all.

>NA|TRBJ2-5|TRBV12-3/TRBV12-4|many
TGTGCCAGCAGTTCAAGACAGGAAGAGACCCAGTACTTC
CASSSRQEETQYF
>NA|TRBJ1-5|TRBV7-2|many
TGTGCCAGCAGCCCTGTACAGGGAGTTAATCAGCCCCAGCATTTT
CASSPVQGVNQPQHF
>TRBD1|TRBJ1-6|TRBV12-3/TRBV12-4|many
TGTGCCAGCAGTTCGGGACAGGGCCTACCCCTCCACTTT
CASSSGQGLPLHF
>TRBD2|TRBJ2-7|TRBV20-1|many
TGCAGTGCTACCCCTAGGACTAGCGGGGTCTACGAGCAGTACTTC
CSATPRTSGVYEQYF
>NA|TRBJ1-2|TRBV27|many
TGTGCCAGCGGGGGGTGGCTTGGCTACACCTTC
CASGGWLGYTF
>NA|TRBJ1-5|TRBV6-6|NA
TGTGCCAGCAGGTCCGGCGAGACGACAAATCAGCCCCAGAATTTT
CASRSGETTNQPQNF
>NA|TRBJ2-7|TRBV4-3|many
TGCGCCAGCAGCCAAGATATGACTCTGGAGCAGTACTTC
CASSQDMTLEQYF
>TRBD2|TRBJ2-1|TRBV7-8|many
TGTGCCAGTCAGCGGGGGGGTGACAATGAGCAGTTCTTC
CASQRGGDNEQFF
>TRBD1|TRBJ1-2|TRBV11-2|NA
TGTGCCAGCAGGGCATTGACAGGGGGCATCGGCTACACCTTC
CASRALTGGIGYTF
>NA|TRBJ2-3|TRBV6-2/TRBV6-3|many
TGTGCCAGCAGTTACTCGCTCCCCCAGTTCGCAGATACGCAGTATTTT
CASSYSLPQFADTQYF
>TRBD2|TRBJ2-7|TRBV3-1|many
TGTGCCAGCAGCCTGCTGGGTGGCGGGGGTACGTCCTCCGAGCAGTACTTC
CASSLLGGGGTSSEQYF
>NA|TRBJ2-5|TRBV29-1|NA
TGCAGCGTCCAGGGACGAATCCAAGAGACCCAGTACTTC
CSVQGRIQETQYF
>NA|TRBJ2-4|TRBV5-5|many
TGTGCCAGCAGCTTGGTTCAGGGGAACATTCAGTACTTC
CASSLVQGNIQYF
>NA|TRBJ2-3|TRBV27|many
TGTGCCAGCAGTTTTGGACGGCCTAGCACAGATACGCAGTATTTT
CASSFGRPSTDTQYF
>NA|TRBJ2-2|TRBV11-2|NA
TGTGCCAGCAGCTTAGAACTTCTCAGGGCAGGCACCGGGGAGCTGTTTTTT
CASSLELLRAGTGELFF
>NA|TRBJ1-2|TRBV4-1|many
TGCGCCAGCAGCCAAGGAAGCTACGGCTATGGCTACACCTTC
CASSQGSYGYGYTF
>NA|TRBJ2-6|TRBV5-1|many
TGCGCCAGCAGCTTGTTCTCTGCGGGGGCCAACGTCCTGACTTTC
CASSLFSAGANVLTF
>TRBD2|TRBJ2-1|TRBV11-2|many
TGTGCCAGCAGCTCGGTCCGGACTAGCCTGGTTGAGCAGTTCTTC
CASSSVRTSLVEQFF
>TRBD2|TRBJ2-1|TRBV20-1|many
TGCAGTGCTAGAGATCCAAAGCCGACTAGCGGATACAATGAGCAGTTCTTC
CSARDPKPTSGYNEQFF
>TRBD2|TRBJ2-7|TRBV7-2|many
TGTGCCAGCAGCAAAGTCGCGGGGGGGTACGAGCAGTACTTC
CASSKVAGGYEQYF
>NA|TRBJ2-6|TRBV5-1|many
TGCGCCAGCAGCTTGCAGGGACTGGCTGGGGCCAACGTCCTGACTTTC
CASSLQGLAGANVLTF
>NA|TRBJ1-2|TRBV6-6|many
TGTGCCAGCAGTTCGCCGGGGTACTATGGCTACACCTTC
CASSSPGYYGYTF
>NA|TRBJ2-2|TRBV28|NA
TGTGCCAGCAGCCGGGCGTATTCGAACACCGGGGAGCTGTTTTTT
CASSRAYSNTGELFF
>NA|TRBJ2-7|TRBV4-2|many
TGTGCCAGCAGCCACCCGGGTTCCAGATACGAGCAGTACTTC
CASSHPGSRYEQYF
>TRBD1|TRBJ1-1|TRBV7-9|many
TGTGCCAGCACGAAACAGGGGATGAACACTGAAGCTTTCTTT
CASTKQGMNTEAFF
>NA|TRBJ1-6|TRBV15|NA
TGTGCCACCAGCAGAGATCGGGGCCGGTCACCCCTCAACTTT
CATSRDRGRSPLNF
>NA|TRBJ2-1|TRBV6-6|many
TGTGCCAGCAGTTACGACGGACCCTCTGAGCAGTTCTTC
CASSYDGPSEQFF
>TRBD2|TRBJ2-1|TRBV6-5|NA
TGTGCCATCAGCGGGGGGGAAGGCAATGAGCAGTTCTTC
CAISGGEGNEQFF
>TRBD2|TRBJ2-1|TRBV5-1|many
TGCGCCAGCAGCACCCACGCCGTCGCGGGGGATTCTTACAATGAGCAGTTCTTC
CASSTHAVAGDSYNEQFF
>TRBD2|TRBJ2-7|TRBV12-3/TRBV12-4|NA
TGTGCCAGCAGTCCCACGGGCGGGGGGAAAGAGCAGTACTTC
CASSPTGGGKEQYF
>NA|TRBJ1-1|TRBV6-5|few
TGTGCCAGCAGTTTCGGACGGAGCATGAACACTGAAGCTTTCTTT
CASSFGRSMNTEAFF
>NA|TRBJ1-5|TRBV20-1|few
TGCAGTGCTAGAAACTTGGGGGGCCGCAATCAGCCCCAGAATTTT
CSARNLGGRNQPQNF
>NA|TRBJ1-4|TRBV6-6|medium-sized
TGTGCCAGCAGTCTGGACTGGAATGAAAAACTGTTTTTT
CASSLDWNEKLFF
>NA|TRBJ1-1|TRBV7-3|NA
TGTGCCAGCAGCTTAACCCCCAGGCAGGTGAACACTGAAGCTTTCTTT
CASSLTPRQVNTEAFF
>TRBD1|TRBJ1-5|TRBV6-5|NA
TGTGCCAGCAGTTACGACAGGGGGCTGGGACAGCCCCAGAATTTT
CASSYDRGLGQPQNF
>NA|TRBJ2-4|TRBV9|many
TGTGCCAGCAGCGTAGGGGGGCAGGCCAAAAACATTCAGTACTTC
CASSVGGQAKNIQYF
>NA|TRBJ1-2|TRBV7-2|many
TGTGCCAGCAGCTCACCACGGACCTATGGCTACACCTTC
CASSSPRTYGYTF
>NA|TRBJ2-3|TRBV29-1|few
TGCAGCGGCATCGCGGATACGCAGTATTTT
CSGIADTQYF
>NA|TRBJ2-2|TRBV21-1|NA
TGTGCCAGCAGCAAAGAAAGGGGGTGGAGCACCGGGGAGCTGTTTTTT
CASSKERGWSTGELFF
>TRBD1|TRBJ1-4|TRBV28|many
TGTGCCAGCAGTACTGGGACAGTCGCAACTAATGAAAAACTGTTTTTT
CASSTGTVATNEKLFF
>NA|TRBJ1-1|TRBV5-1|few
TGCGCCAGCAGCTTGGAAATGGGGACGAACACTGAAGCTTTCTTT
CASSLEMGTNTEAFF